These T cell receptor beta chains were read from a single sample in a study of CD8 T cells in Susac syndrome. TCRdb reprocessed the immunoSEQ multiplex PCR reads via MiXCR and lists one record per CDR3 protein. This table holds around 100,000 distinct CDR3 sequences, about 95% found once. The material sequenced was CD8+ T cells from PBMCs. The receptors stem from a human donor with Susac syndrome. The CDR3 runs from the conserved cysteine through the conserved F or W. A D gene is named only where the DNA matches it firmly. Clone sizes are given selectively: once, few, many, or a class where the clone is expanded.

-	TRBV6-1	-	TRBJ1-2	CASSEIYGYTF	TGTGCCAGCAGTGAAATCTATGGCTACACCTTC
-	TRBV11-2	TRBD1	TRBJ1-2	CASSPTGGPGYTF	TGTGCCAGCAGCCCGACAGGGGGCCCTGGCTACACCTTC
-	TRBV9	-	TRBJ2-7	CASSNGGEQYF	TGTGCCAGCAGCAACGGTGGCGAGCAGTACTTC
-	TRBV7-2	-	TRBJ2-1	CASSTGLPSHEQFF	TGTGCCAGCAGTACAGGACTTCCGTCTCATGAGCAGTTCTTC
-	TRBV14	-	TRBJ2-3	CASSQDALPTQYF	TGTGCCAGCAGCCAAGACGCGCTCCCGACGCAGTATTTT
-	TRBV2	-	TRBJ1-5	CASGGVSNQPQHF	TGTGCCAGCGGGGGAGTCAGCAATCAGCCCCAGCATTTT
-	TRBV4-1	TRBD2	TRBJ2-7	CASSHPLAGEAYEQYF	TGCGCCAGCAGCCACCCTCTAGCGGGGGAAGCCTACGAGCAGTACTTC
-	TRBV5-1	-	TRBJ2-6	CASSPTTSGANVLTF	TGCGCCAGCAGCCCAACCACTTCTGGGGCCAACGTCCTGACTTTC
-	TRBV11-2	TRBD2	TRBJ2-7	CASSVIAGGSRYEQYF	TGTGCCAGCAGCGTCATAGCGGGAGGCTCTCGCTACGAGCAGTACTTC
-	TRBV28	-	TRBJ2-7	CASSLWGDEQYF	TGTGCCAGCAGTTTATGGGGAGACGAGCAGTACTTC
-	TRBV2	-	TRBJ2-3	CASRYQIQDDTQYF	TGTGCCAGCAGATACCAAATCCAGGACGATACGCAGTATTTT
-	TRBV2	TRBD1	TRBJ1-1	CASSLTWTGMNTEAFF	TGTGCCAGCAGCCTCACATGGACAGGAATGAACACTGAAGCTTTCTTT
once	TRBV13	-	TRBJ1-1	CASSLGEENTEAFF	TGTGCCAGCAGCTTAGGAGAAGAGAACACTGAAGCTTTCTTT
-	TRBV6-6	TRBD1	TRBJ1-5	CAAGGSNQPQHF	TGTGCCGCAGGGGGGAGCAATCAGCCCCAGCATTTT
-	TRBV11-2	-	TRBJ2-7	CASSLGGLASSYEQYF	TGTGCCAGCAGCTTAGGTGGTCTAGCGAGCTCCTACGAGCAGTACTTC
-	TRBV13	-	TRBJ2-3	CASSLQGTTDTQYF	TGTGCCAGCAGCTTACAGGGGACCACAGATACGCAGTATTTT
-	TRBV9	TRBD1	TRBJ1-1	CASSAGTDAFF	TGTGCCAGCAGCGCAGGGACAGACGCTTTCTTT
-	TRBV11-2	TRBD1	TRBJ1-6	CASSPRDREANSPLHF	TGTGCCAGCAGCCCGAGGGACAGGGAGGCTAATTCACCCCTCCACTTT
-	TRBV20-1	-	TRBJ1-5	CSARDQTNQPQHF	TGCAGTGCTAGAGATCAGACCAATCAGCCCCAGCATTTT
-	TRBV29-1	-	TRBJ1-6	CSVEGRESPLHF	TGCAGCGTTGAGGGGAGGGAGTCACCCCTCCACTTT
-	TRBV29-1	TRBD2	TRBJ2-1	CSVEGRAGLLHNEQFF	TGCAGCGTTGAGGGTCGCGCGGGACTACTTCACAATGAGCAGTTCTTC
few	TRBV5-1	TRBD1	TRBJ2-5	CASSSGQGRETQYF	TGCGCCAGCAGCTCGGGACAGGGGAGAGAGACCCAGTACTTC
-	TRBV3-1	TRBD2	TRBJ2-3	CASSQKRGTSTDTQYF	TGTGCCAGCAGCCAAAAGCGGGGGACCAGCACAGATACGCAGTATTTT
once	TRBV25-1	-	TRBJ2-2	CASSETEFAGELFF	TGTGCCAGCAGTGAGACGGAGTTTGCCGGGGAGCTGTTTTTT